One and the same sample provided the 19 T cell receptor beta chains below, sequenced in a study of control samples from healthy donors and cancer patients. Produced via immunoSEQ multiplex PCR; TCRdb's table is partial and in-frame only. The sample contains 150,000 to 200,000 clones, approximately 95% of which appear only once. Sequenced input: blood. The receptors stem from a young man in good health.

The CDR3 DNA reads as TGTGCCAGCTCGTCTCTCGGTACGGGGGGTTACAATGAGCAGTTCTTC. It encodes CASSSLGTGGYNEQFF. The chain carries TRBV18 and TRBJ2-1; 7 bases match TRBD2. Trimming took 6 bases from V and 4 from J; bases not matched to a gene: 12. Germline CDR1 and CDR2: KGHSH and LQKENI. The CDR3 is 16 amino acids.

V and J are TRBV12-3 or TRBV12-4 and TRBJ2-3; D not resolved. The CDR3 is made up of 13 amino acids. Trimming stripped 6 bases from V and 6 bases from J, with 13 bases between. The CDR3: CASRRSIEDTQYF. CDR3 in DNA: TGTGCCAGCAGGCGGTCCATAGAGGATACGCAGTATTTT.

This clone came up a few times. The V gene is TRBV19, the J gene TRBJ1-5, with D perhaps TRBD1 (5 bases). The germline V gene encodes CDR1 LNHDA and CDR2 SQIVND (reference sequence). V was clipped by 6 bases and J by 3 bases, with 15 bases between them. The CDR3 has 15 amino acids. As DNA, the CDR3 is TGTGCCAGTAGAACTATCGAAGGGGACAATCAGCCCCAGCATTTT. Translated, it gives CASRTIEGDNQPQHF.

J is TRBJ1-1 and V is TRBV3-1 (or the pseudogene TRBV3-2); D is undetermined. V lost 4 bases to trimming and J lost 0 bases, with 9 bases between them. CDR1 is LGHDT and CDR2 is YNNKEL in the germline V gene (reference sequence). The CDR3 has 14 amino acids. DNA of the CDR3: TGTGCCAGCAGCCGAGGACCTCTGAACACTGAAGCTTTCTTT. Encoded protein: CASSRGPLNTEAFF.

The chain carries TRBV5-1 and TRBJ1-2; no clear D gene. The CDR3 is made up of 13 amino acids. Germline V gene sequence: CDR1 SGHRS, CDR2 YFSETQ. V lost 4 bases, J lost 2 bases, and 9 bases lay in between. CDR3 sequence (DNA): TGCGCCAGCAGCCCCGAGGCCAACTATGGCTACACCTTC. Its translation: CASSPEANYGYTF.

V usage is TRBV6-5 and J usage is TRBJ1-6; unclear D gene. V lost 6 bases and J 8 bases, leaving 11 bases between the germline ends. The CDR3 is 13 amino acids. Germline loops: CDR1 MNHEY, CDR2 SVGAGI. In DNA form, the CDR3 reads TGTGCCAGCAGCGACGACTGGGATTCACCCCTCCACTTT. Translation: CASSDDWDSPLHF.

The rearrangement uses TRBV9 and TRBJ2-2; D is ambiguous. The germline V gene has CDR1 SGDLS and CDR2 YYNGEE. V was clipped by 1 base and J by 2 bases, with 12 bases between them. CDR3 size: 16 residues. This chain's CDR3 is CASSVWQIPNTGELFF. The DNA for the CDR3 is TGTGCCAGCAGCGTATGGCAGATACCAAACACCGGGGAGCTGTTTTTT.

This clone was seen once. V gene TRBV6-6 combines with J gene TRBJ1-6, with TRBD1 matching over 7 bases. CDR3 length: 16 residues. With 11 bases clipped from V and 2 bases from J, the junction kept 12 bases outside the gene matches. Per germline, CDR1 MNHNY and CDR2 SVGAGI (reference sequence). The chain's CDR3 is CALLYRGGTYNSPLHF. CDR3 DNA sequence: TGTGCCCTTCTTTACAGGGGAGGCACCTATAATTCACCCCTCCACTTT.

The rearrangement joins TRBV24-1 to TRBJ2-1; the match to TRBD1 covers 11 bases. This CDR3 has 18 amino acids. The germline gives CDR1 KGHDR, CDR2 SFDVKD. The J segment lost 0 bases and the V segment lost 3 bases, leaving 6 bases of the junction unmatched. The CDR3 loop reads CATSDPGTGGSSYNEQFF. CDR3 DNA sequence: TGTGCCACCAGTGATCCAGGGACAGGGGGAAGCTCCTACAATGAGCAGTTCTTC.

J is TRBJ1-1 and V is TRBV12-3 or TRBV12-4; D gene ambiguous. There are 12 residues in the CDR3. V lost 5 bases and J 10 bases, leaving 14 bases between the germline ends. The CDR3 bases are TGTGCCAGCAGTCTCACTGCCCTATTAGCTTTCTTT. Encoded protein: CASSLTALLAFF.

For this clone: Relative to the germline gene, one junction end is altered; a read error may explain this. The chain recombines TRBV27 with TRBJ1-3, with TRBD1 as a possible D gene (6 bases). CDR1 MNHEY and CDR2 SMNVEV come from the germline V gene (reference sequence). CDR3 size: 11 residues. The CDR3 sequence: CATPVSGAKDF. CDR3 coding DNA: TGTGCCACCCCCGTCTCAGGGGCTAAGGATTTT.

The rearrangement links TRBV7-2 to TRBJ2-5; possible D gene TRBD2, 5 bases. V dropped 5 bases and J dropped 2 bases, with 12 bases sitting between them. The CDR3 contains 14 residues. Germline CDR1 reads SGHTA; CDR2 reads FQGNSA. CDR3 DNA sequence: TGTGCCAGCAGCAGACAAGCGGCACAAGAGACCCAGTACTTC. Translation: CASSRQAAQETQYF.

The J gene is TRBJ2-5, the V gene TRBV2; TRBD1 aligns across 8 bases. Germline V gene data show CDR1 as SNHLY and CDR2 as FYNNEI. Trimming at V came to 4 bases and at J to 6 bases, leaving 13 bases not matched to a gene. This CDR3 contains 16 residues. CDR3 nucleotides: TGTGCCAGCAGTGCCGACCTGACAGGGGCCGGGAAGACCCAGTACTTC. It yields the protein CASSADLTGAGKTQYF.

The chain employs TRBV5-1 and TRBJ2-2; D is unclear. This CDR3 region has 14 residues. Trimming took off 0 bases at V and 4 bases at J, with 7 bases between the two ends. Germline-derived CDR1 and CDR2 are SGHRS and YFSETQ. In DNA form, the CDR3 reads TGCGCCAGCAGCTTGGATGTGTTCACCGGGGAGCTGTTTTTT. It codes for CASSLDVFTGELFF.

The rearrangement joins TRBV5-6 to TRBJ2-3; D perhaps matches TRBD2 (7 bases). Germline V gene sequence: CDR1 SGHDT, CDR2 YYEEEE. Trimming pared 10 bases from V and 2 bases from J, leaving 20 bases between. The CDR3 runs 15 residues. The CDR3 region is CAARKSGGSTDTQYF. CDR3 in DNA: TGTGCCGCCAGAAAATCGGGGGGCTCCACAGATACGCAGTATTTT.

Written as DNA, the CDR3 is TGTGCCATAGGAACGACCACTGAAGCTTTCTTT. Its protein is CAIGTTTEAFF. J is TRBJ1-1 and V is TRBV2; D remains ambiguous. CDR1 is SNHLY, CDR2 FYNNEI, per germline. The CDR3 has 11 residues. V was pared by 10 bases and J by 4 bases, with 10 bases between. Using reference TRBV2 and TRBJ1-1 for the parts outside the CDR3, the full variable domain is EPEVTQTPSHQVTQMGQEVILRCVPISNHLYFYWYRQILGQKVEFLVSFYNNEISEKSEIFDDQFSVERPDGSNFTLKIRSTKLEDSAMYFCAIGTTTEAFFGQGTRLTVV.

The chain couples TRBV5-1 to TRBJ1-6, with D possibly matching TRBD1 (5 bases). The CDR3 totals 18 residues. The germline gives CDR1 SGHRS, CDR2 YFSETQ. Trimming cost V 3 bases and J 7 bases, with 23 bases left between them. CDR3 nucleotide sequence: TGCGCCAGCAGCTCCATCCCCCGCAGGGCAGAGGCCAATTCACCCCTCCACTTT. Its protein is CASSSIPRRAEANSPLHF.

V and J are TRBV2 and TRBJ2-5, with 12 bases aligning to TRBD2. V trimming: 2 bases; J trimming: 4 bases; junction bases outside the gene matches: 5. The length of the CDR3 is 16 residues. Germline V CDR1 and CDR2: SNHLY, FYNNEI. CDR3 residues: CASSEYGLAGRETQYF. CDR3 nucleotides: TGTGCCAGCAGTGAATATGGACTAGCGGGGCGAGAGACCCAGTACTTC.

The chain carries TRBV5-6 and TRBJ2-7; TRBD1 matches 7 bases. V lost 4 bases, J lost 4 bases, and 11 bases stayed unmatched. CDR3 size: 15 residues. In germline, CDR1 is SGHDT, CDR2 YYEEEE. The CDR3 region has the DNA TGTGCCAGCAGCCCAATGACTCTACAGGGGTACGAGCAGTACTTC. This gives the protein CASSPMTLQGYEQYF.